This T cell receptor (beta chain) comes out of a study of post-analysis software for immune sequencing data. Study outcomes and limitations: In patients, TRBV5-6, TRBV5-1 and TRBV20-1 belonged to roughly 5 TRBV segments found more frequently than in controls. Multiple sclerosis was associated with a significant reduction in normalized Chao1 diversity relative to controls. Samples from a shared batch, those prepared together, strongly co-clustered by F measure.

V was pared by 5 bases and J by 2 bases, with 15 bases between. The CDR3 has 15 amino acids. Germline V gene data show CDR1 as SGHTA and CDR2 as FQGNSA. Unique-molecular-identifier-tagged TCR beta cDNA libraries were used. One entry per CDR3 protein results from TCRdb running MiXCR on the PCR reads. The sample consists of hundreds of thousands of distinct CDR3 sequences, 30% of them appearing once. This clonotype occurred a few times. Its antigen is not identified. The sequenced sample was blood. This clonotype originated in a girl under 18 with multiple sclerosis. The rearrangement uses TRBV7-2 and TRBJ2-5; D may be TRBD1 or TRBD2 (5 bases each). The CDR3: CASSQFGTVQETQYF. As DNA, the CDR3 is TGTGCCAGCAGCCAGTTTGGGACGGTTCAAGAGACCCAGTACTTC.